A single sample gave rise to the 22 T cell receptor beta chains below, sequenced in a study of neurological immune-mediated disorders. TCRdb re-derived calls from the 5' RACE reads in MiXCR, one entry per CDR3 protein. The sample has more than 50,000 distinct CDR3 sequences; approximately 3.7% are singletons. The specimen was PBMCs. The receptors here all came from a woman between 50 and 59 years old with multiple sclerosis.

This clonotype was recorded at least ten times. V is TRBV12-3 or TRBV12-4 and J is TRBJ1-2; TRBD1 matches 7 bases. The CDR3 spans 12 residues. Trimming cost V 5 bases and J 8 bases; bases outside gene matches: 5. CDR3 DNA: TGTGCCAGCAGTAATAGGGACAGAGGCTACACCTTC. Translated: CASSNRDRGYTF.

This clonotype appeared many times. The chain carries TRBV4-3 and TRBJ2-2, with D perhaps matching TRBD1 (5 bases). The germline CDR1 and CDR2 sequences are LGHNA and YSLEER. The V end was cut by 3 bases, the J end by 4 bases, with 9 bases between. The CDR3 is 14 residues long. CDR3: CASSQPQGTGELFF. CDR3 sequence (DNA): TGCGCCAGCAGCCAGCCTCAGGGCACCGGGGAGCTGTTTTTT.

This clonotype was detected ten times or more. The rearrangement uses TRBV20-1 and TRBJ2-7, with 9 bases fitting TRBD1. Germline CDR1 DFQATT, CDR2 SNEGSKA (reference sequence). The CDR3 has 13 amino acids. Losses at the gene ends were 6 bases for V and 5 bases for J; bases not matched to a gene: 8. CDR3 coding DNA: TGCAGTGCCCCGGGACAGGGTATCAACGAGCAGTACTTC. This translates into CSAPGQGINEQYF.

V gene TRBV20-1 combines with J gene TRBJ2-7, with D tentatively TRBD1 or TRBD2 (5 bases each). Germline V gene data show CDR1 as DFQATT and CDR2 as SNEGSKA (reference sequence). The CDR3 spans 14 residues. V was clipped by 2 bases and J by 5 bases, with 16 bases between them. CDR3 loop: CSARHARGTHEQYF. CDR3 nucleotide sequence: TGCAGTGCTAGACATGCTAGAGGGACCCACGAGCAGTACTTC.

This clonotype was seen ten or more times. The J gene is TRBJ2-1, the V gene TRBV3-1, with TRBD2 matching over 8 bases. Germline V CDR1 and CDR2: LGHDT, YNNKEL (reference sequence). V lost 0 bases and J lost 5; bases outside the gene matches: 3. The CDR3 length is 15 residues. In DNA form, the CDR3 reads TGTGCCAGCAGCCAAGATCTAGCGGGCAACAATGAGCAGTTCTTC. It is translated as CASSQDLAGNNEQFF.

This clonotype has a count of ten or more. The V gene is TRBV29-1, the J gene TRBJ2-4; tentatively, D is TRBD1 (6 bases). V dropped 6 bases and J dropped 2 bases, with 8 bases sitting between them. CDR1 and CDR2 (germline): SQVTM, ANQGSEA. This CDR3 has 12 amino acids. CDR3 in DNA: TGCAGCGTCACAGGGACCAAAAACATTCAGTACTTC. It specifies CSVTGTKNIQYF.

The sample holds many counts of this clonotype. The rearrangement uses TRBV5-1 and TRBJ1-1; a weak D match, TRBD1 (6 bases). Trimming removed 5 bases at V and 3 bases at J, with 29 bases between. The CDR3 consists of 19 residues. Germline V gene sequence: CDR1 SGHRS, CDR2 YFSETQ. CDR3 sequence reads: CASRLRTGWGFNGDTEAFF. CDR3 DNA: TGCGCCAGCAGGCTACGAACAGGGTGGGGGTTTAATGGGGACACTGAAGCTTTCTTT.

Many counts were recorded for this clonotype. As DNA, the CDR3 is TGCAGCGTTGCGGTCCGGGACTACAATGAGCAGTTCTTC. It is translated as CSVAVRDYNEQFF. The rearrangement joins TRBV29-1 to TRBJ2-1; tentative D call: TRBD2 (5 bases). The V gene's germline CDR1 is SQVTM and CDR2 ANQGSEA. Trimming shortened V by 4 bases and J by 3 bases, and 10 bases separated the two germline ends. The CDR3 is 13 residues long.

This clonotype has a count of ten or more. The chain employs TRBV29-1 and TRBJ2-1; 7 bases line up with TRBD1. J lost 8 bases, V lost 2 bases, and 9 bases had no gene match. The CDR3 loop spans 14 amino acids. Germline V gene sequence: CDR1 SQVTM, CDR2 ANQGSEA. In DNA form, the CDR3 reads TGCAGCGTTGAATCGGGACAGCATTCGGATGAGCAGTTCTTC. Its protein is CSVESGQHSDEQFF.

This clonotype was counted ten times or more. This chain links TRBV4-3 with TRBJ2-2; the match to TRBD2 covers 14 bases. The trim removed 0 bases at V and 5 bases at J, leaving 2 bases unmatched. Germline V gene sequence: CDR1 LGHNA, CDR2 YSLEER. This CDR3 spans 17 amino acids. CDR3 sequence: CASSQDRTSGRTGELFF. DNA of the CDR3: TGCGCCAGCAGCCAAGACCGGACTAGCGGGAGGACCGGGGAGCTGTTTTTT.

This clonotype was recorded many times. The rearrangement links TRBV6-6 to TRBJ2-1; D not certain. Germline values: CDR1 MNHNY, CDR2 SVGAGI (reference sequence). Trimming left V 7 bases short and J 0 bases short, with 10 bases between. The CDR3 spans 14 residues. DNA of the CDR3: TGTGCCAGCAATGGCGGCAGCTCCTACAATGAGCAGTTCTTC. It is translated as CASNGGSSYNEQFF.

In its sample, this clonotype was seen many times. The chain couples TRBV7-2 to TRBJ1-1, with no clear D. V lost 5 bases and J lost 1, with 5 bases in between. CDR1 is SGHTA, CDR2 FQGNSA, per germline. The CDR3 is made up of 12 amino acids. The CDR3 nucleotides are TGTGCCAGCAGCGTACGGAACACTGAAGCTTTCTTT. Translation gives CASSVRNTEAFF.

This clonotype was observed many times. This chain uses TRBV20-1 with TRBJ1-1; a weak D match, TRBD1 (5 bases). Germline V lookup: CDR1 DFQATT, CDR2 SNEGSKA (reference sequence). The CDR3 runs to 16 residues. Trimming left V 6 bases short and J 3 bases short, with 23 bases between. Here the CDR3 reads CSAKDGTKGGDTEAFF. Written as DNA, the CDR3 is TGCAGTGCAAAGGACGGGACGAAAGGCGGGGACACTGAAGCTTTCTTT.

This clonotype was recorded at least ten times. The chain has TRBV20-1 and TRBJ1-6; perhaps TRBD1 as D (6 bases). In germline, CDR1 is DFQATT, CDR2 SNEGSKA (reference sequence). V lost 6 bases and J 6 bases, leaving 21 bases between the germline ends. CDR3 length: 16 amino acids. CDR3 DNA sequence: TGCAGTGCGACTTATGAGGGAGGGGGAAGTAATTCACCCCTCCACTTT. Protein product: CSATYEGGGSNSPLHF.

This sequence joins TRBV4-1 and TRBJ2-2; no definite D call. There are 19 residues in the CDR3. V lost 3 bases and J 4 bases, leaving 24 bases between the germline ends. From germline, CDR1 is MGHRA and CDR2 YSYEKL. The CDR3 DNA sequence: TGCGCCAGCAGCCAGGCCTCAAGACTCCTAAATTGGGGCACCGGGGAGCTGTTTTTT. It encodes CASSQASRLLNWGTGELFF.

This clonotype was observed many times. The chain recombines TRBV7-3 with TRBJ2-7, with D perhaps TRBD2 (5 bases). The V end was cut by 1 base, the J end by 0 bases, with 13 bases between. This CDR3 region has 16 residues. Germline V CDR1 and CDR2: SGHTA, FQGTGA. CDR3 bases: TGTGCCAGCAGCTTAATGCCAGCGGCTAGCTCCTACGAGCAGTACTTC. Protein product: CASSLMPAASSYEQYF. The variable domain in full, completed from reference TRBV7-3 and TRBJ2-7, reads GAGVSQTPSNKVTEKGKYVELRCDPISGHTALYWYRQSLGQGPEFLIYFQGTGAADDSGLPNDRFFAVRPEGSVSTLKIQRTERGDSAVYLCASSLMPAASSYEQYFGPGTRLTVT.

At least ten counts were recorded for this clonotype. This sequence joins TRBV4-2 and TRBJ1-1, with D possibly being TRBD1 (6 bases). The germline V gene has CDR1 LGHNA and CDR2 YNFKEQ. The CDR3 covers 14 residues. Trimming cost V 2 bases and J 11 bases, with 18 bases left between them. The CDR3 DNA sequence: TGTGCCAGCAGCCAATTCTCAGGGGATTTGGGGGCTTTCTTT. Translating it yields CASSQFSGDLGAFF.

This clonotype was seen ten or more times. CDR3: CASSLDGSHGTDTQYF. CDR3 sequence (DNA): TGCGCCAGCAGCTTGGATGGGAGCCATGGCACAGATACGCAGTATTTT. The chain combines TRBV5-1 with TRBJ2-3; D possibly corresponds to TRBD2 (5 bases). The CDR3 extends over 16 amino acids. Trimming took off 0 bases at V and 1 base at J, with 12 bases between the two ends. Per the germline V gene, CDR1 is SGHRS and CDR2 is YFSETQ.

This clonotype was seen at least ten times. This CDR3 reads CASSHTDTEAFF. The CDR3 DNA sequence: TGTGCCAGCAGCCATACCGACACTGAAGCTTTCTTT. V gene TRBV7-2 combines with J gene TRBJ1-1; D not resolved. The CDR3 length is 12 residues. Trimming left V 5 bases short and J 3 bases short, with 7 bases between. The germline CDR1 and CDR2 sequences are SGHTA and FQGNSA.

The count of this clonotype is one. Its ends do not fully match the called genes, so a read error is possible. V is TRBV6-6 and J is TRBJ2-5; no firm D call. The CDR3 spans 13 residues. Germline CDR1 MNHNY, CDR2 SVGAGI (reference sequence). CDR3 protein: CASSPQVQETRYF. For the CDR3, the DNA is TGTGCCAGCAGCCCCCAAGTCCAAGAGACCCGGTACTTC.

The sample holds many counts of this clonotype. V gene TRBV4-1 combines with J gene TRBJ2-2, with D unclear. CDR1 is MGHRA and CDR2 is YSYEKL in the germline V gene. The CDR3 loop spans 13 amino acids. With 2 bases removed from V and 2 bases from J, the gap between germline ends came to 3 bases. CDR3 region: CASSQPNTGELFF. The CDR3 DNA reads TGCGCCAGCAGCCAACCCAACACCGGGGAGCTGTTTTTT.

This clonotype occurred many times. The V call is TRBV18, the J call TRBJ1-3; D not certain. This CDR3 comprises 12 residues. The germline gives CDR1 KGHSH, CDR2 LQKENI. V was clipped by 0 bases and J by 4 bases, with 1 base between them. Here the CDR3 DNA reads TGTGCCAGCTCACCACCCGGAAACACCATATATTTT. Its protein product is CASSPPGNTIYF.